This paragraph covers one T cell receptor beta chain sequence. Its specificity is unknown. The method was immunoSEQ multiplex PCR; TCRdb's version includes in-frame clones alone and lacks a portion of them. Here the sample spans tens of thousands of clones, 89% being singletons. V lost 2 bases, J lost 3 bases, and 14 bases lay in between. The germline V gene has CDR1 SGHNT and CDR2 YYREEE (reference sequence). The CDR3 has 15 amino acids. The record originates from a study of OX40 agonist ivuxolimab in advanced cancers. For the study at large: Administration of intravenous ivuxolimab to patients occurred every 2 weeks at 0.01 to 10 mg/kg. Partial responses occurred in three patients (one hepatocellular carcinoma, two cutaneous melanoma).

Findings and caveats of the study: In the 0.1-3.0 mg/kg groups, partial responders showed among the lowest expansion.

The chain uses TRBV5-4 and TRBJ1-2; D call uncertain. The material was CD4+ or CD8+ T cells sorted from blood, obtained in a trial of the OX40 agonist ivuxolimab. The sequence came from an adult with an advanced solid tumor such as melanoma, head and neck, liver or kidney cancer. In DNA form, the CDR3 reads TGTGCCAGCAGCTTCCAGACCGGTGGGGACTATGGCTACACCTTC. Translation gives CASSFQTGGDYGYTF. The full variable domain, rest sourced from reference TRBV5-4 and TRBJ1-2, is ETGVTQSPTHLIKTRGQQVTLRCSSQSGHNTVSWYQQALGQGPQFIFQYYREEENGRGNFPPRFSGLQFPNYSSELNVNALELDDSALYLCASSFQTGGDYGYTFGSGTRLTVV.